The entry that follows covers one TCR beta chain sequence. This record comes from a study of blood T cell repertoires in COVID-19. Study-wide context: PBMCs, B-cell-depleted T cells, or T cells were the source of the cDNA or gDNA that made up the material.

V dropped 1 base and J dropped 8; count of bases not matched to a gene: 12. CDR1 is SNHLY and CDR2 is FYNNEI in the germline V gene. This CDR3 contains 16 residues. Profiled with immunoSEQ multiplex PCR; TCRdb holds only in-frame clones, not every one. This repertoire shows roughly 300,000 clones, about 86% found once; its top ten account for 2.5% to 3%. This receptor was identified in a woman aged 55-70 years with active or convalescent COVID-19. Sequenced sample: peripheral blood. The chain has TRBV2 and TRBJ2-3; the match to TRBD1 covers 7 bases. This CDR3 is CASSEEGALGVSTQYF. In nucleotides, the CDR3 is TGTGCCAGCAGTGAAGAGGGGGCGCTGGGGGTTAGTACGCAGTATTTT. Full variable domain (missing parts from reference TRBV2 and TRBJ2-3): EPEVTQTPSHQVTQMGQEVILRCVPISNHLYFYWYRQILGQKVEFLVSFYNNEISEKSEIFDDQFSVERPDGSNFTLKIRSTKLEDSAMYFCASSEEGALGVSTQYFGPGTRLTVL.